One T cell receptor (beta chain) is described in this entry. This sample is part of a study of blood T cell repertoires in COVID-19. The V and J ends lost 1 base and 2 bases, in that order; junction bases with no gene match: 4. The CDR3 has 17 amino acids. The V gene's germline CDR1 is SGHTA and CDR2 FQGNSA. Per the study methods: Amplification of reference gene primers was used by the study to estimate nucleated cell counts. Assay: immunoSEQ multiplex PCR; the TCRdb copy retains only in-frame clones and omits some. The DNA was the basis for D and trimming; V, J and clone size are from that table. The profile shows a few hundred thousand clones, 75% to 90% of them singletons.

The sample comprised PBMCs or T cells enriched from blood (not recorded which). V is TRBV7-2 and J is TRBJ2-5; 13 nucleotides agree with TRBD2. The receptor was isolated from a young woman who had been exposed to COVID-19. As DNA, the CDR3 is TGTGCCAGCAGCTTAGTGGCGACTAGCGGGGGGCAAGAGACCCAGTACTTC. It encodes CASSLVATSGGQETQYF.